This passage covers 10 T cell receptor beta chains from one sample sequenced in a study of cytomegalovirus exposure and HLA in healthy donors. Both 60 Vbeta primers and 13 Jbeta primers went into the PCR. TCRdb's table, derived via immunoSEQ multiplex PCR, lists solely in-frame clones and lacks some. Of approximately 150,000 clones in the sample, about three fifths were seen once. The sequenced material came from PBMCs. These receptors were taken from a woman in her fifties or sixties in good health and CMV-seropositive.

The V call is TRBV11-3, the J call TRBJ1-1, with D unclear. The germline V and J ends were trimmed by 3 bases and 3 bases, with 8 bases remaining between them. This CDR3 contains 13 residues. Germline V lookup: CDR1 SGHNT, CDR2 YENEEA. DNA of the CDR3: TGTGCCAGCAGCTTTCTCCCGGACACTGAAGCTTTCTTT. This translates into CASSFLPDTEAFF. The full variable domain, in which reference TRBV11-3 and TRBJ1-1 provide the parts outside the CDR3, is EAGVVQSPRYKIIEKKQPVAFWCNPISGHNTLYWYLQNLGQGPELLIRYENEEAVDDSQLPKDRFSAERLKGVDSTLKIQPAELGDSAVYLCASSFLPDTEAFFGQGTRLTVV.

The genes are TRBV5-1 and TRBJ1-4; weak D call: TRBD1 (5 bases). This CDR3 has 13 amino acids. Trimming cost V 4 bases and J 8 bases, with 12 bases left between them. Looked up from germline, CDR1 is SGHRS and CDR2 is YFSETQ. This CDR3 reads CASSPGRGEKLFF. CDR3 bases: TGCGCCAGCAGCCCGGGACGGGGGGAAAAACTGTTTTTT.

This chain links TRBV4-3 with TRBJ2-1, with 10 bases lining up with TRBD2. Germline V gene data show CDR1 as LGHNA and CDR2 as YSLEER. The CDR3 spans 16 residues. Germline trimming cut 2 bases from V and 8 bases from J; bases unmatched to any gene: 9. CDR3 residues: CASSQLAGVYSDEQFF. The CDR3 region has the DNA TGCGCCAGCAGCCAACTAGCGGGAGTTTATTCGGATGAGCAGTTCTTC.

V and J are TRBV30 and TRBJ2-3; 10 bases fit TRBD2. CDR3 length equals 15 residues. Germline CDR1 reads GTSNPN; CDR2 reads SVGIG (reference sequence). Trimming at V came to 4 bases and at J to 2 bases, leaving 6 bases not matched to a gene. For the CDR3, the DNA is TGTGCCTGGAATTCACTAGCGGGACTCACAGATACGCAGTATTTT. Its translation is CAWNSLAGLTDTQYF.

V is TRBV9 and J is TRBJ2-5; TRBD2 is a possible D gene (5 bases). CDR1 is SGDLS and CDR2 is YYNGEE in the germline V gene. This CDR3 has 15 amino acids. Trimming pared 3 bases from V and 5 bases from J, leaving 17 bases between. CDR3 sequence: CASSAEGSSWETQYF. The DNA for the CDR3 is TGTGCCAGCAGCGCCGAAGGGAGCTCCTGGGAGACCCAGTACTTC.

J is TRBJ2-5 and V is TRBV27; TRBD1 aligns across 8 bases. The J call may be faulty, since TRBJ2-7 better matches the DNA end. CDR1 and CDR2 (germline): MNHEY, SMNVEV (reference sequence). CDR3 length equals 17 residues. The CDR3 spells CASSLGSNRGTGYEQYF. CDR3 DNA: TGTGCCAGCAGTTTAGGGTCCAACAGGGGGACCGGCTACGAGCAGTACTTC.

The CDR3 nucleotides are TGTGCCAGCAGACCTGGGGGAGGGCCGCGGGAGCAGTACTTC. This sequence encodes CASRPGGGPREQYF. The chain joins TRBV28 to TRBJ2-7; 7 nucleotides align to TRBD2. CDR3 length: 14 amino acids. Trimming at V came to 6 bases and at J to 7 bases, leaving 12 bases not matched to a gene. Germline loops: CDR1 MDHEN, CDR2 SYDVKM.

The V gene is TRBV28, the J gene TRBJ2-2; 7 bases are shared with TRBD2. The J segment lost 6 bases and the V segment lost 5 bases, leaving 6 bases of the junction unmatched. Germline CDR1 and CDR2: MDHEN and SYDVKM. The CDR3 contains 14 residues. CDR3 in amino acids: CASSHSTSAGELFF. In nucleotides, the CDR3 is TGTGCCAGCAGTCACTCAACTAGCGCCGGGGAGCTGTTTTTT.

This clone was observed a few times. The chain joins TRBV5-6 to TRBJ2-1, with a possible D match to TRBD2 (6 bases). CDR1 is SGHDT and CDR2 is YYEEEE in the germline V gene. The CDR3 loop spans 19 amino acids. V lost 2 bases, J lost 0 bases, and 21 bases lay in between. In nucleotides, the CDR3 is TGTGCCAGCAGCTTCTCATACTTCGGGGGAAGGGACTCCTACAATGAGCAGTTCTTC. The encoded protein is CASSFSYFGGRDSYNEQFF.

J is TRBJ1-4 and V is TRBV5-1; 8 bases are a match to TRBD1. V lost 0 bases to trimming and J lost 8 bases; unmatched junction nucleotides: 3. Per the germline V gene, CDR1 is SGHRS and CDR2 is YFSETQ. The CDR3 contains 14 residues. In DNA form, the CDR3 reads TGCGCCAGCAGCTTGGGACAGGGGAGGGAAAAACTGTTTTTT. Translating gives CASSLGQGREKLFF. The variable domain in full, completed from reference TRBV5-1 and TRBJ1-4, reads KAGVTQTPRYLIKTRGQQVTLSCSPISGHRSVSWYQQTPGQGLQFLFEYFSETQRNKGNFPGRFSGRQFSNSRSEMNVSTLELGDSALYLCASSLGQGREKLFFGSGTQLSVL.